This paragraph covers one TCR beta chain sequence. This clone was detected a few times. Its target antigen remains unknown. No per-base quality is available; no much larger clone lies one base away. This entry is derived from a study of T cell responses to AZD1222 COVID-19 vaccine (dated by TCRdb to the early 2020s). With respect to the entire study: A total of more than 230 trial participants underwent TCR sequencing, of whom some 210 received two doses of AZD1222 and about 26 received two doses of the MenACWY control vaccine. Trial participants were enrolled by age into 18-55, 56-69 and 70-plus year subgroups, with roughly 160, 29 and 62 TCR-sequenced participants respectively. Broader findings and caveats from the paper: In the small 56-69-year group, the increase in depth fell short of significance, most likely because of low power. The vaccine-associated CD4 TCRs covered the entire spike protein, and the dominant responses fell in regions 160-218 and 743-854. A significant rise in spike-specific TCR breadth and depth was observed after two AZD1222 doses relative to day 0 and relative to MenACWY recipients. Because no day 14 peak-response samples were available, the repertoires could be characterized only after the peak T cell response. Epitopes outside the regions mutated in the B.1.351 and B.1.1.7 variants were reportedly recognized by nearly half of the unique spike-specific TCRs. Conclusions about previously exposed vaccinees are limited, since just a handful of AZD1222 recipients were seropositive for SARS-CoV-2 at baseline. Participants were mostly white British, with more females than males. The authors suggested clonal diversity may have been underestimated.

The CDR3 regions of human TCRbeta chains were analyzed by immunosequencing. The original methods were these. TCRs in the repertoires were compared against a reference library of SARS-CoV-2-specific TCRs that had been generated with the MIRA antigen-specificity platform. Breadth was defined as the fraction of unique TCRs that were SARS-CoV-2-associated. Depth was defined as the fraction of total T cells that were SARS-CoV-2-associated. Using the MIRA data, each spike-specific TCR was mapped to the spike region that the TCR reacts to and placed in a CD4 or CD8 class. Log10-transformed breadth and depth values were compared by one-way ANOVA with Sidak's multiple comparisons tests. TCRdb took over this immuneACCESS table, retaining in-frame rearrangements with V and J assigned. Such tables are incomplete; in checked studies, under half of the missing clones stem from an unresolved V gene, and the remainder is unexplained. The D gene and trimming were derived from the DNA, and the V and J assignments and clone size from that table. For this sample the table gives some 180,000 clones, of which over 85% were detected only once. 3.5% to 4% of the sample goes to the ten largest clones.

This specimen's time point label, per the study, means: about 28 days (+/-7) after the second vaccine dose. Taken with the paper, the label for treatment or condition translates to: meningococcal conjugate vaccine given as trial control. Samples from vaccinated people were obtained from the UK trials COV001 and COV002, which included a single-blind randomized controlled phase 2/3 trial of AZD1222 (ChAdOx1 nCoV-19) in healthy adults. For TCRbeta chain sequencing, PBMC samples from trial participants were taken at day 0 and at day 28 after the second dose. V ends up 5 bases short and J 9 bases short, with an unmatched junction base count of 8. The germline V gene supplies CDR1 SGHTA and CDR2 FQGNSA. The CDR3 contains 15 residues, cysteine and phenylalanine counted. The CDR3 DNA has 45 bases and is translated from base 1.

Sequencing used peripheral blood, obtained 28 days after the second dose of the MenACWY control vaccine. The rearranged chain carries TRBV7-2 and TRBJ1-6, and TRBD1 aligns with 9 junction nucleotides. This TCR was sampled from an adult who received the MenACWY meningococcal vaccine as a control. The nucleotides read TGTGCCAGCAGCACCCGACAGGGGGGAGGTTCACCCCTCCACTTT. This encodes CASSTRQGGGSPLHF.